The 31 T cell receptor beta chains in this list originate from one sample, sequenced in a study of cytomegalovirus exposure and HLA in healthy donors. PCR involved 60 Vbeta and 13 Jbeta primers. This table comes from immunoSEQ multiplex PCR, and its TCRdb copy is limited to in-frame clones, with some not included. The sample comprises 130,000 or so clones, roughly 70% of which are singletons, and 5.5% to 8.5% rests with the top ten. Sequencing was done on a sample of PBMCs. The receptors were gathered from a man aged 40-50 years in good health and CMV-seropositive.

The chain links TRBV7-2 to TRBJ1-5, with TRBD1 matching over 7 bases. The germline CDR1 and CDR2 sequences are SGHTA and FQGNSA. V lost 4 bases to trimming and J lost 2 bases; unmatched junction nucleotides: 2. The CDR3 is 14 amino acids. This chain's CDR3 is CASSYGQGNQPQHF. CDR3 in DNA: TGTGCCAGCAGCTACGGACAGGGCAATCAGCCCCAGCATTTT.

This clone was counted between two and nine times. CDR3 sequence reads: CASSSGQTNYGYTF. CDR3 nucleotide sequence: TGCGCCAGCAGCTCTGGACAGACTAACTATGGCTACACCTTC. The chain has TRBV5-1 and TRBJ1-2, with a possible D match to TRBD1 (6 bases). CDR1 and CDR2 (germline): SGHRS, YFSETQ. The CDR3 covers 14 residues. The germline V and J ends were trimmed by 3 bases and 0 bases, with 9 bases remaining between them.

The V gene is TRBV9, the J gene TRBJ2-1; D is unresolved. V lost 4 bases to trimming and J lost 6 bases, with 14 bases between them. This CDR3 is built from 14 residues. The V gene's germline CDR1 is SGDLS and CDR2 YYNGEE. CDR3 region: CASSPRGVLNEQFF. The CDR3 DNA is TGTGCCAGCAGCCCTCGAGGAGTGCTCAATGAGCAGTTCTTC.

The rearrangement uses TRBV5-1 and TRBJ2-7; D is perhaps TRBD1 (6 bases). The CDR3 has 13 amino acids. The V and J ends lost 2 bases and 1 base respectively, with 7 bases between them. The germline CDR1 and CDR2 sequences are SGHRS and YFSETQ. For the CDR3, the DNA is TGCGCCAGCAGCTTCGGACAGTCCTACGAGCAGTACTTC. Protein product: CASSFGQSYEQYF.

This clone was counted a few times. The J gene is TRBJ1-2, the V gene TRBV5-1; 7 bases align to TRBD1. The CDR3 sequence is 15 residues long. V was clipped by 0 bases and J by 3 bases; unmatched bases: 5. Germline CDR1 SGHRS, CDR2 YFSETQ. The CDR3 is CASSLEGADHYGYTF. CDR3 bases: TGCGCCAGCAGCTTGGAGGGGGCAGACCACTATGGCTACACCTTC.

This rearrangement joins TRBV5-4 to TRBJ2-2; 15 bases fit TRBD2. Germline V gene sequence: CDR1 SGHNT, CDR2 YYREEE (reference sequence). There are 17 residues in the CDR3. The V segment lost 4 bases and the J segment 6 bases; nucleotides outside the gene matches: 7. The CDR3: CASSAGTSGRLAGELFF. Written as DNA, the CDR3 is TGTGCCAGCAGCGCCGGGACTAGCGGGAGGTTAGCCGGGGAGCTGTTTTTT. Based on the CDR3 plus reference TRBV5-4 and TRBJ2-2, the full variable domain is ETGVTQSPTHLIKTRGQQVTLRCSSQSGHNTVSWYQQALGQGPQFIFQYYREEENGRGNFPPRFSGLQFPNYSSELNVNALELDDSALYLCASSAGTSGRLAGELFFGEGSRLTVL.

V usage is TRBV5-1 and J usage is TRBJ1-2; the D gene is possibly TRBD1 (5 bases). From germline, CDR1 is SGHRS and CDR2 YFSETQ. V dropped 4 bases and J dropped 3 bases, with 10 bases sitting between them. This CDR3 contains 13 residues. The CDR3 DNA reads TGCGCCAGCAGCATCGGGGGGGACTATGGCTACACCTTC. This encodes CASSIGGDYGYTF.

V and J are TRBV6-5 and TRBJ1-1; 7 positions match TRBD1. This CDR3 spans 13 amino acids. The V and J ends lost 11 bases and 3 bases, in that order; junction bases with no gene match: 9. The germline V gene has CDR1 MNHEY and CDR2 SVGAGI. The CDR3 DNA sequence: TGTGCCGCATTGACAGGGTTGCACACTGAAGCTTTCTTT. Residues: CAALTGLHTEAFF.

The chain is built from TRBV19 and TRBJ1-1, with 8 bases fitting TRBD1. The germline V gene encodes CDR1 LNHDA and CDR2 SQIVND (reference sequence). The CDR3 totals 17 residues. The junction had 10 bases not matched to a gene; V was cut back by 0 bases and J by 4 bases. The CDR3: CASSIDRRTGRSTEAFF. Written as DNA, the CDR3 is TGTGCCAGTAGTATAGATCGGCGGACAGGGAGGAGCACTGAAGCTTTCTTT. Variable domain in full (rest from reference TRBV19 and TRBJ1-1): DGGITQSPKYLFRKEGQNVTLSCEQNLNHDAMYWYRQDPGQGLRLIYYSQIVNDFQKGDIAEGYSVSREKKESFPLTVTSAQKNPTAFYLCASSIDRRTGRSTEAFFGQGTRLTVV.

This clone was picked up a small number of times. The genes are TRBV30 and TRBJ2-2; a possible D gene is TRBD2 (6 bases). Germline CDR1 and CDR2: GTSNPN and SVGIG (reference sequence). The V gene lost 0 bases and the J gene lost 6 bases, with 14 bases spanning the gap. This CDR3 comprises 15 residues. The CDR3 here is CAWSVTTAGSGELFF. CDR3 nucleotide sequence: TGTGCCTGGAGTGTTACAACGGCGGGATCCGGGGAGCTGTTTTTT.

The chain carries TRBV7-8 and TRBJ2-7; D ambiguous. The CDR3 has 16 residues. V was cut by 5 bases and J by 0 bases, with 17 bases left in between. CDR1 is SGHVS and CDR2 is FQNEAQ in the germline V gene. The CDR3 loop reads CASSPYRVPSSYEQYF. In nucleotides, the CDR3 is TGTGCCAGCAGCCCTTATCGGGTCCCAAGCTCCTACGAGCAGTACTTC.

The V call is TRBV4-1, the J call TRBJ2-1; 7 bases are shared with TRBD2. V trimming: 4 bases; J trimming: 2 bases; junction bases outside the gene matches: 11. Germline assignment: CDR1 MGHRA and CDR2 YSYEKL. The CDR3 consists of 17 residues. The CDR3 DNA is TGCGCCAGCAGCCCCTACCTAGCCGGGGGGACCTACAATGAGCAGTTCTTC. Encoded protein: CASSPYLAGGTYNEQFF.

V gene TRBV4-2 combines with J gene TRBJ1-5, with D perhaps TRBD1 (5 bases). V was pared by 4 bases and J by 4 bases, with 14 bases between. CDR1 and CDR2 from the germline V gene are LGHNA and YNFKEQ. The CDR3 is 15 residues long. The CDR3 DNA is TGTGCCAGCAGCCTCGGGGGGGAGGTTAATCAGCCCCAGCATTTT. Protein product: CASSLGGEVNQPQHF.

The chain carries TRBV6-4 and TRBJ1-6, with TRBD1 as a possible D gene (5 bases). CDR3 length equals 15 residues. The V gene lost 6 bases and the J gene lost 9 bases, with 18 bases spanning the gap. Germline loops: CDR1 MRHNA, CDR2 SNTAGT. The CDR3 bases are TGTGCCAGCAGGGCCGCAGCGGGGGATATTTCACCCCTCCACTTT. As protein: CASRAAAGDISPLHF.

This clone was recorded a few times. The V gene is TRBV7-2, the J gene TRBJ1-1, with D possibly matching TRBD1 (6 bases). Germline CDR1 reads SGHTA; CDR2 reads FQGNSA. Trimming stripped 6 bases from V and 1 base from J, with 12 bases between. The CDR3 extends over 14 amino acids. The CDR3 loop is CASRQATGNTEAFF. DNA of the CDR3: TGTGCCAGCAGACAAGCGACAGGGAACACTGAAGCTTTCTTT.

There are a few counts of this clone. The gene calls are TRBV5-1 and TRBJ1-2; TRBD1 might be the D (5 bases). CDR3 length: 15 amino acids. Germline lookup yields CDR1 SGHRS and CDR2 YFSETQ. Trimming stripped 0 bases from V and 8 bases from J, with 17 bases between. DNA for the CDR3: TGCGCCAGCAGCTTGGAGGGCAGGGCAGGTTACGGCTACACCTTC. Translation: CASSLEGRAGYGYTF.

The chain employs TRBV9 and TRBJ1-2, with TRBD1 matching over 7 bases. The germline CDR1 and CDR2 sequences are SGDLS and YYNGEE. V trimming: 4 bases; J trimming: 4 bases; junction bases outside the gene matches: 4. The CDR3 runs to 13 residues. In nucleotides, the CDR3 is TGTGCCAGCAGCCCCCGGGACAGCTATGGCTACACCTTC. This translates into CASSPRDSYGYTF.

The chain couples TRBV27 to TRBJ1-4; perhaps TRBD1 as D (6 bases). Looked up from germline, CDR1 is MNHEY and CDR2 is SMNVEV (reference sequence). Deletions cut 5 bases from V and 5 bases from J, with 12 bases between. There are 14 residues in the CDR3. CDR3 loop: CASSRGGLNEKLFF. The CDR3 DNA follows: TGTGCCAGCAGTAGAGGGGGATTAAATGAAAAACTGTTTTTT.

This rearrangement joins TRBV18 to TRBJ2-1; TRBD2 aligns across 10 bases. With V trimmed by 3 bases and J by 0 bases, 11 bases remained unmatched. The CDR3 contains 19 residues. Germline V lookup: CDR1 KGHSH, CDR2 LQKENI. Here the CDR3 DNA reads TGTGCCAGCTCACCGGTCCGCGGGACTAGCGTCAGCTCCTACAATGAGCAGTTCTTC. Translating it yields CASSPVRGTSVSSYNEQFF.

This chain links TRBV27 with TRBJ1-4; tentatively, D is TRBD1 (6 bases). Trimming cost V 5 bases and J 7 bases, with 26 bases left between them. The CDR3 has 18 residues. Germline V CDR1 and CDR2: MNHEY, SMNVEV (reference sequence). The CDR3 coding sequence is TGTGCCAGCAGTCCTATCGGAGGGGGAGGGCGCCGGGGTGAAAAACTGTTTTTT. Its protein is CASSPIGGGGRRGEKLFF.

The chain has TRBV28 and TRBJ1-1; 7 bases agree with TRBD1. Germline assignment: CDR1 MDHEN and CDR2 SYDVKM. Trimming at V came to 9 bases and at J to 2 bases, leaving 9 bases not matched to a gene. The CDR3 has 14 amino acids. CDR3 in DNA: TGTGCCAGTTTATCTTACAGGGGTAACACTGAAGCTTTCTTT. Translated, it gives CASLSYRGNTEAFF.

This clone has only a few counts. The chain has TRBV27 and TRBJ2-2; D call uncertain. V shed 2 bases and J shed 8 bases, with 12 bases lying between them. Germline V gene lookup returns CDR1 MNHEY and CDR2 SMNVEV (reference sequence). This CDR3 comprises 14 residues. CDR3 loop: CASSLLLGRGELFF. The DNA for the CDR3 is TGTGCCAGCAGTTTACTCTTGGGCAGGGGGGAGCTGTTTTTT.

This clone is a singleton in its sample. The gene calls are TRBV6-1 and TRBJ1-4, with a tentative D call TRBD1 (5 bases). CDR1 and CDR2 (germline): MNHNS, SASEGT. CDR3 size: 14 residues. The germline V and J ends were trimmed by 6 bases and 6 bases, with 14 bases remaining between them. In DNA form, the CDR3 reads TGTGCCAGCAGGAACGGACACCCCGATGAAAAACTGTTTTTT. It encodes CASRNGHPDEKLFF.

This clone rates as medium-sized. Other DNA sequences from this sample encode an identical CDR3 as well. The chain links TRBV27 to TRBJ2-7, with D perhaps matching TRBD2 (6 bases). V lost 5 bases and J lost 4, with 15 bases in between. The CDR3 length is 14 residues. Germline loops: CDR1 MNHEY, CDR2 SMNVEV (reference sequence). The DNA of the CDR3 is TGTGCCAGCAGTGTAACCGGGACTCTGTACGAGCAGTACTTC. This sequence encodes CASSVTGTLYEQYF.

The chain uses TRBV27 and TRBJ1-1, with 8 bases lining up with TRBD1. Germline trimming cut 4 bases from V and 4 bases from J; bases unmatched to any gene: 5. The CDR3 runs 14 residues. Germline loops: CDR1 MNHEY, CDR2 SMNVEV (reference sequence). In nucleotides, the CDR3 is TGTGCCAGCAGTTCACGACAGGGGCTCACTGAAGCTTTCTTT. Protein: CASSSRQGLTEAFF.

V gene TRBV5-4 combines with J gene TRBJ1-4, with D possibly matching TRBD1 (6 bases). V lost 2 bases, J lost 0 bases, and 11 bases lay in between. Germline CDR1 reads SGHNT; CDR2 reads YYREEE (reference sequence). The CDR3 consists of 16 residues. CDR3 sequence (DNA): TGTGCCAGCAGCTTTGCAGGGGTGGCAACTAATGAAAAACTGTTTTTT. Its protein is CASSFAGVATNEKLFF.

V and J are TRBV28 and TRBJ1-2, with 11 nucleotides matching TRBD1. Trimming took 5 bases from V and 8 from J; bases not matched to a gene: 10. Germline-derived CDR1 and CDR2 are MDHEN and SYDVKM. The CDR3 is made up of 15 amino acids. CDR3 sequence (DNA): TGTGCCAGCAGTACTGGGACAGGGGGTCTAACAGGCTACACCTTC. Its protein product is CASSTGTGGLTGYTF.

There are a few counts of this clone. The chain is built from TRBV19 and TRBJ2-2; D might be TRBD1 (6 bases). The CDR3 length is 14 residues. CDR1 and CDR2 (germline): LNHDA, SQIVND (reference sequence). Trimming cost V 4 bases and J 1 base, with 7 bases left between them. CDR3 amino acids: CASSKGENTGELFF. DNA for the CDR3: TGTGCCAGTAGTAAGGGGGAGAACACCGGGGAGCTGTTTTTT.

The chain is built from TRBV27 and TRBJ2-2; 8 bases match TRBD2. CDR3 length: 14 residues. CDR1 is MNHEY and CDR2 is SMNVEV in the germline V gene (reference sequence). Trimming cost V 10 bases and J 1 base; bases outside gene matches: 5. The CDR3 loop reads CATTGTRNTGELFF. The CDR3 coding sequence is TGTGCCACCACCGGGACTAGGAACACCGGGGAGCTGTTTTTT.

This clone has just a few counts. The chain couples TRBV19 to TRBJ2-3, with 9 bases matching TRBD1. The CDR3 has 15 amino acids. Germline loops: CDR1 LNHDA, CDR2 SQIVND (reference sequence). The V segment lost 2 bases and the J segment 5 bases; nucleotides outside the gene matches: 5. CDR3 coding DNA: TGTGCCAGTAGTATAAGGGACAGGGCTGGAGATACGCAGTATTTT. Its translation: CASSIRDRAGDTQYF.

The gene calls are TRBV4-1 and TRBJ2-7, with 12 bases matching TRBD2. Germline loops: CDR1 MGHRA, CDR2 YSYEKL. J lost 7 bases, V lost 3 bases, and 7 bases had no gene match. This CDR3 is built from 15 residues. The chain's CDR3 is CASSQSLAGGGEQYF. The CDR3 DNA is TGCGCCAGCAGCCAGTCACTAGCGGGAGGCGGGGAGCAGTACTTC.